A single sample gave rise to the 31 T cell receptor beta chains below, sequenced in a study of T-cell reconstitution after alpha-beta-depleted transplantation in children. Unique molecular identifiers were incorporated into the prepared TCRbeta library. TCRdb reanalysed the PCR reads using MiXCR and keeps one entry per CDR3 protein. The sample carries around 800,000 distinct CDR3 sequences, around 15% recorded once. Material: PBMCs, mostly from graft donor cells, obtained 360 days after TCRalphabeta/CD19-depleted stem cell transplant. The receptors were sampled from a male patient younger than 18 who had a stem cell transplant for acute lymphoblastic leukemia, so the T cells may come from the graft donor.

This rearrangement joins TRBV30 to TRBJ1-2; D possibly corresponds to TRBD1 (6 bases). The CDR3 runs 16 residues. Germline lookup yields CDR1 GTSNPN and CDR2 SVGIG (reference sequence). V was pared by 0 bases and J by 4 bases, with 18 bases between. In DNA, the CDR3 is TGTGCCTGGAGTGTCTCCAGGACAGAGCCCATCTATGGCTACACCTTC. Residues: CAWSVSRTEPIYGYTF.

This clonotype was seen repeatedly, ten times or more. The rearrangement uses TRBV5-1 and TRBJ2-1, with D possibly being TRBD2 (6 bases). The CDR3 length is 16 residues. Germline V lookup: CDR1 SGHRS, CDR2 YFSETQ. Trimming removed 5 bases at V and 0 bases at J, with 15 bases between. Written as DNA, the CDR3 is TGCGCCAGCAGTCCTTCGTGGGACTTCTCCTACAATGAGCAGTTCTTC. Protein sequence: CASSPSWDFSYNEQFF.

The chain links TRBV2 to TRBJ2-1; unclear D gene. Trimming removed 6 bases at V and 10 bases at J, with 10 bases between. The CDR3 loop spans 11 amino acids. Germline lookup yields CDR1 SNHLY and CDR2 FYNNEI. The CDR3 sequence is CASRQKREQFF. CDR3 nucleotides: TGTGCCAGCAGGCAGAAGAGAGAGCAGTTCTTC.

This clonotype has only a few counts. This chain uses TRBV29-1 with TRBJ2-2, with 11 bases identical to TRBD2. Germline V gives CDR1 SQVTM, CDR2 ANQGSEA. The V and J ends lost 0 bases and 5 bases, in that order; junction bases with no gene match: 14. The CDR3 extends over 19 amino acids. The CDR3 region is CSVEDQRVAGGPGTGELFF. The CDR3 nucleotides are TGCAGCGTTGAAGATCAACGGGTAGCGGGAGGGCCAGGGACCGGGGAGCTGTTTTTT.

This clonotype was observed at least ten times. The V and J genes are TRBV28 and TRBJ2-1; tentative D call: TRBD1 (6 bases). Trimming cost V 6 bases and J 8 bases, with 20 bases left between them. CDR3 length: 15 amino acids. Germline V gene lookup returns CDR1 MDHEN and CDR2 SYDVKM. CDR3 coding DNA: TGTGCCAGCAGCATAACCGGGACAAGCGAGGATGAGCAGTTCTTC. This codes for CASSITGTSEDEQFF. Supplemented by reference TRBV28 and TRBJ2-1, the full variable domain reads DVKVTQSSRYLVKRTGEKVFLECVQDMDHENMFWYRQDPGLGLRLIYFSYDVKMKEKGDIPEGYSVSREKKERFSLILESASTNQTSMYLCASSITGTSEDEQFFGPGTRLTVL.

The rearrangement links TRBV7-3 to TRBJ2-2; 8 positions match TRBD2. CDR3 size: 15 residues. Germline CDR1 SGHTA, CDR2 FQGTGA. The V gene end was trimmed by 3 bases and the J gene end by 6 bases; junction bases not matched to a gene: 6. CDR3 sequence reads: CASSFGLARAGELFF. The CDR3 DNA reads as TGTGCCAGCAGCTTCGGACTAGCCCGGGCCGGGGAGCTGTTTTTT.

V is TRBV5-6 and J is TRBJ2-7; 11 nucleotides line up with TRBD1. The CDR3 covers 14 residues. Germline lookup yields CDR1 SGHDT and CDR2 YYEEEE. J gave up 3 bases and V 3 bases, and 2 bases lay outside the gene matches. The CDR3 sequence: CASSWGQGVYEQYF. As DNA, the CDR3 is TGTGCCAGCAGCTGGGGACAGGGGGTCTACGAGCAGTACTTC.

The chain combines TRBV5-5 with TRBJ2-1; D tentatively fits TRBD1 or TRBD2 (5 bases each). The germline V gene encodes CDR1 SGHKS and CDR2 YYEKEE (reference sequence). The CDR3 extends over 13 amino acids. Trimming pared 0 bases from V and 16 bases from J, leaving 17 bases between. The CDR3 coding sequence is TGTGCCAGCAGCTTGGGGAGTTGGGGGAAGGAATTCTTC. This gives the protein CASSLGSWGKEFF.

This clonotype was recorded at least ten times. The chain joins TRBV2 to TRBJ2-7, with a tentative D call TRBD2 (6 bases). The V gene's germline CDR1 is SNHLY and CDR2 FYNNEI. This CDR3 region has 13 residues. V lost 6 bases to trimming and J lost 0 bases, with 9 bases between them. The CDR3 reads CASRVGSSYEQYF. DNA for the CDR3: TGTGCCAGCAGGGTCGGGAGCTCCTACGAGCAGTACTTC.

The table lists this clonotype with a few counts. The chain is built from TRBV5-1 and TRBJ2-7; D perhaps matches TRBD2 (5 bases). V was cut by 0 bases and J by 2 bases, with 9 bases left in between. This CDR3 spans 14 amino acids. Per the germline V gene, CDR1 is SGHRS and CDR2 is YFSETQ. The CDR3 protein is CASSLVDYTYEQYF. As DNA, the CDR3 is TGCGCCAGCAGCTTGGTTGACTATACCTACGAGCAGTACTTC.

In its sample, this clonotype was seen many times. The CDR3: CSPRGSSTDTQYF. For the CDR3, the DNA is TGCAGCCCCAGGGGATCTAGCACAGATACGCAGTATTTT. This sequence joins TRBV29-1 and TRBJ2-3, with D possibly TRBD1 on 6 matching bases. V was trimmed by 8 bases and J by 0 bases, leaving 12 bases between them. The germline CDR1 and CDR2 sequences are SQVTM and ANQGSEA. The length of the CDR3 is 13 residues.

This clonotype has just a few counts. CDR3 in amino acids: CASSPGGGATQYF. The CDR3 DNA follows: TGTGCCAGCAGTCCCGGAGGGGGGGCGACCCAGTACTTC. V and J are TRBV6-1 and TRBJ2-5; the D gene is possibly TRBD2 (7 bases). Per the germline V gene, CDR1 is MNHNS and CDR2 is SASEGT. V gave up 5 bases and J gave up 7 bases, with 14 bases separating them. The length of the CDR3 is 13 residues.

The rearrangement links TRBV18 to TRBJ2-1, with a weak D call TRBD2 (6 bases). CDR1 is KGHSH and CDR2 is LQKENI in the germline V gene. V lost 0 bases, J lost 7 bases, and 10 bases lay in between. CDR3 length equals 14 residues. CDR3 sequence reads: CASSPPPGGNEQFF. In DNA form, the CDR3 reads TGTGCCAGCTCACCACCGCCCGGGGGTAATGAGCAGTTCTTC.

The chain carries TRBV20-1 and TRBJ2-7; D gene ambiguous. Germline-derived CDR1 and CDR2 are DFQATT and SNEGSKA (reference sequence). The length of the CDR3 is 13 residues. V dropped 1 base and J dropped 0 bases, with 7 bases sitting between them. CDR3 DNA: TGCAGTGCTAGAGCGCACCTCTCCTACGAGCAGTACTTC. Its translation: CSARAHLSYEQYF.

This rearrangement joins TRBV19 to TRBJ2-7; D might be TRBD1 (5 bases). There are 14 residues in the CDR3. The germline V gene encodes CDR1 LNHDA and CDR2 SQIVND (reference sequence). Between the trimmed V and J ends, which lost 4 bases and 2 bases, there was a span of 12 bases. The CDR3 DNA follows: TGTGCCAGTAGTAGGGTCCAGGGTCCCTACGAGCAGTACTTC. This encodes CASSRVQGPYEQYF.

J is TRBJ2-3 and V is TRBV2, with 8 nucleotides matching TRBD2. V shed 6 bases and J 3 bases; nucleotides not matched to a gene: 8. This CDR3 comprises 15 residues. CDR1 SNHLY and CDR2 FYNNEI come from the germline V gene. The CDR3 bases are TGTGCCAGCAGCCCGACTAGCGCCAAGACAGATACGCAGTATTTT. Translated, it gives CASSPTSAKTDTQYF.

This chain uses TRBV12-3 or TRBV12-4 with TRBJ2-2; 12 bases agree with TRBD2. V lost 4 bases, J lost 3 bases, and 6 bases stayed unmatched. The CDR3 is made up of 17 amino acids. The CDR3 is CASSSRLAGEHTGELFF. Here the CDR3 DNA reads TGTGCCAGCAGTTCCCGACTAGCGGGAGAGCACACCGGGGAGCTGTTTTTT.

J is TRBJ1-5 and V is TRBV20-1; 7 bases align to TRBD1. The CDR3 totals 16 residues. The V gene's germline CDR1 is DFQATT and CDR2 SNEGSKA (reference sequence). The ends lost 4 bases at V and 0 bases at J; junction bases unmatched: 9. CDR3 in amino acids: CSATRQGSYSNQPQHF. Written as DNA, the CDR3 is TGCAGTGCTACCCGACAGGGATCCTATAGCAATCAGCCCCAGCATTTT.

The J gene is TRBJ2-7, the V gene TRBV5-1, with 7 bases lining up with TRBD1. CDR3 length: 13 residues. The V gene's germline CDR1 is SGHRS and CDR2 YFSETQ. Trimming took 4 bases from V and 5 from J; bases not matched to a gene: 6. CDR3 loop: CASSLDRVHEQYF. In nucleotides, the CDR3 is TGCGCCAGCAGCCTCGACAGGGTCCACGAGCAGTACTTC. Together with reference TRBV5-1 and TRBJ2-7, the CDR3 gives the full variable domain: KAGVTQTPRYLIKTRGQQVTLSCSPISGHRSVSWYQQTPGQGLQFLFEYFSETQRNKGNFPGRFSGRQFSNSRSEMNVSTLELGDSALYLCASSLDRVHEQYFGPGTRLTVT.

In this sample, this clonotype turned up a few times. The J gene is TRBJ2-1, the V gene TRBV4-1; tentative D call: TRBD2 (5 bases). V lost 4 bases and J lost 9, with 16 bases in between. The germline V gene encodes CDR1 MGHRA and CDR2 YSYEKL. This CDR3 is built from 14 residues. This chain's CDR3 is CASSPNPLAGEQFF. Written as DNA, the CDR3 is TGCGCCAGCAGCCCCAATCCTCTGGCGGGTGAGCAGTTCTTC.

The table lists this clonotype with a few counts. The rearrangement joins TRBV7-9 to TRBJ2-5; a possible D gene is TRBD1 (7 bases). The ends were cut back, 5 bases at V and 3 bases at J, with 22 bases in the middle. Per germline, CDR1 SEHNR and CDR2 FQNEAQ (reference sequence). The CDR3 has 17 amino acids. The CDR3 DNA reads TGTGCCAGCAGCCCCTCAGCAGGGGGTCCGGGAGAAGAGACCCAGTACTTC. This codes for CASSPSAGGPGEETQYF.

This clonotype has more than one count but fewer than ten. The chain carries TRBV4-1 and TRBJ1-2; no definite D call. CDR1 MGHRA and CDR2 YSYEKL come from the germline V gene. The V gene lost 2 bases and the J gene lost 0 bases, with 10 bases spanning the gap. The CDR3 consists of 15 residues. CDR3 region: CASSQNTAPNYGYTF. The DNA for the CDR3 is TGCGCCAGCAGCCAAAACACGGCTCCTAACTATGGCTACACCTTC.

This chain connects TRBV24-1 to TRBJ2-1; the D gene is possibly TRBD1 (5 bases). CDR1 is KGHDR and CDR2 is SFDVKD in the germline V gene. Trimming removed 4 bases at V and 5 bases at J, with 14 bases between. This CDR3 is built from 15 residues. The CDR3, as DNA: TGTGCCACCAGTGACTTAGGGGTTAAGGACAATGAGCAGTTCTTC. This translates into CATSDLGVKDNEQFF.

A few counts support this clonotype. The CDR3 DNA reads as TGTGCCAGTACCCTCTTGATCGGGGCAAGAGGGGAGCTGTTTTTT. It specifies CASTLLIGARGELFF. The chain combines TRBV19 with TRBJ2-2, with D possibly called TRBD1 or TRBD2 (5 bases each). V was pared by 7 bases and J by 8 bases, with 20 bases between. The germline gives CDR1 LNHDA, CDR2 SQIVND (reference sequence). This CDR3 has 15 amino acids.

V is TRBV7-2 and J is TRBJ1-4; no clear D. Germline V lookup: CDR1 SGHTA, CDR2 FQGNSA. V lost 4 bases and J 7 bases, leaving 16 bases between the germline ends. The CDR3 spans 15 residues. The CDR3 loop is CASSYYAGPGEKLFF. CDR3 nucleotide sequence: TGTGCCAGCAGCTATTACGCCGGACCCGGTGAAAAACTGTTTTTT.

V is TRBV11-2 and J is TRBJ2-1; no clear D. This CDR3 region has 17 residues. Trimming left V 3 bases short and J 4 bases short, with 19 bases between. Germline V gene data show CDR1 as SGHAT and CDR2 as FQNNGV. CDR3 nucleotides: TGTGCCAGCAGCTTGATCCTTGGGCTAAACCCTTACAATGAGCAGTTCTTC. As protein: CASSLILGLNPYNEQFF.

This clonotype showed up just a few times. This chain's CDR3 is CASSQRLAGNEQFF. The DNA for the CDR3 is TGCGCCAGCAGCCAGCGACTAGCGGGAAATGAGCAGTTCTTC. The rearrangement links TRBV4-1 to TRBJ2-1, with 11 bases that match TRBD2. The junction had 2 bases not matched to a gene; V was cut back by 3 bases and J by 7 bases. This CDR3 has 14 amino acids. Germline V lookup: CDR1 MGHRA, CDR2 YSYEKL.

The V and J genes are TRBV7-6 and TRBJ2-5; the D gene could be TRBD1 or TRBD2 (6 bases each). The CDR3 loop spans 18 amino acids. Trimming took 2 bases from V and 5 from J, leaving 24 bases between them. Germline V lookup: CDR1 SGHVS, CDR2 FNYEAQ. The CDR3, as DNA: TGTGCCAGCAGCTTACCGCTGGGGTCGGGGGCGAGTGGGGAGACCCAGTACTTC. Protein: CASSLPLGSGASGETQYF.

The chain joins TRBV20-1 to TRBJ2-1; the D is unclear. Germline lookup yields CDR1 DFQATT and CDR2 SNEGSKA (reference sequence). V was shortened by 1 base and J by 4 bases, with 8 bases between the two germline ends. The CDR3 has 13 residues. The CDR3 protein is CSARVTKYNEQFF. The CDR3 DNA reads TGCAGTGCTAGAGTAACTAAGTACAATGAGCAGTTCTTC.

The chain couples TRBV14 to TRBJ2-1; TRBD2 agrees at 9 bases. Losses at the gene ends were 5 bases for V and 1 base for J; bases not matched to a gene: 9. Germline loops: CDR1 SGHDN, CDR2 FVKESK. CDR3 size: 17 residues. CDR3 bases: TGTGCCAGCAGCGACGATAGCGGGAGCCTTTCCTACAATGAGCAGTTCTTC. This translates into CASSDDSGSLSYNEQFF.

At least ten counts were recorded for this clonotype. This chain links TRBV10-3 with TRBJ2-2; D could derive from TRBD1 or TRBD2 (5 bases each). Germline V lookup: CDR1 ENHRY, CDR2 SYGVKD. V gave up 0 bases and J gave up 9 bases, with 20 bases separating them. The CDR3 totals 17 residues. The CDR3 loop reads CAISESVLWDQPWELFF. The CDR3 DNA is TGTGCCATCAGTGAGTCGGTGTTGTGGGACCAACCGTGGGAGCTGTTTTTT.